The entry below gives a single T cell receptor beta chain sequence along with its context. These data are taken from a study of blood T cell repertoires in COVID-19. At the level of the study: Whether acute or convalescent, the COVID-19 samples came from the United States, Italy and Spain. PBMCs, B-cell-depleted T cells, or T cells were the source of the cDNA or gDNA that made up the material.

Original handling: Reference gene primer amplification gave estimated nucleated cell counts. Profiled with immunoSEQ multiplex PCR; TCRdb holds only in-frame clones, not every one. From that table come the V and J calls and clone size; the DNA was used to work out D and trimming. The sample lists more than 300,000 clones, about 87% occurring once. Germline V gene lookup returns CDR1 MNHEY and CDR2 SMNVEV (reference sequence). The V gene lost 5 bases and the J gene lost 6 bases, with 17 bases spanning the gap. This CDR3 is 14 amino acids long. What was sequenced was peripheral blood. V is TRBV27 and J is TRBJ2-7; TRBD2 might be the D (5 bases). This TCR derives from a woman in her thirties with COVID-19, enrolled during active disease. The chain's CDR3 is CASSPAGLPSEQYF. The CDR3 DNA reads TGTGCCAGCAGTCCGGCGGGCCTCCCCTCCGAGCAGTACTTC.